These T cell receptor beta chains were read from a single sample in a study of blood T cell repertoires in COVID-19. Sequencing was performed with immunoSEQ multiplex PCR; in TCRdb, only in-frame clones are kept and a portion is missing. The table records 390,000 or so clones, more than 75% of them present only once. The sequenced sample was PBMCs or T cells enriched from blood (not recorded which). These receptors all come from a woman aged 45-65 years who had recovered from COVID-19. Both conserved end residues are part of each CDR3. Each record gives: clone size, V gene, CDR3 protein. Size values are once, few and many counts, or a class for expanded clones, and some rows have none.

size: -; V: TRBV7-2; CDR3: CASSSRTGGTNTEAFF
size: -; V: TRBV4-1; CDR3: CASSHPVRIRQATLHEQYF
size: -; V: TRBV24-1; CDR3: CATSDPATGQPQHF
size: once; V: TRBV7-2; CDR3: CASSSTGGSNTEAFF
size: -; V: TRBV11-2; CDR3: CASSLDRISEAFF
size: -; V: TRBV10-3; CDR3: CAIGPGTGYYEQYF
size: -; V: TRBV7-9; CDR3: CASSLGQGRPEAFF
size: -; V: TRBV4-3; CDR3: CASSLTPSTPGYTF
size: once; V: TRBV28; CDR3: CASSLAGQPQHF
size: -; V: TRBV2; CDR3: CASSGPAGGGEQFF
size: -; V: TRBV7-7; CDR3: CASSLGGKGETQYF
size: -; V: TRBV5-6; CDR3: CASSDRTYYEQYF
size: -; V: TRBV4-3; CDR3: CASSQDSAGWTGELFF
size: -; V: TRBV27; CDR3: CASKLAGEQYF
size: once; V: TRBV5-6; CDR3: CASSSGLGQYF
size: once; V: TRBV7-9; CDR3: CASSVGYHEQFF
size: once; V: TRBV27; CDR3: CASRLLAAYEQYF
size: -; V: TRBV7-9; CDR3: CASSSVKRISGNTIYF
size: -; V: TRBV7-9; CDR3: CASSSQGNQPQHF
size: -; V: TRBV19; CDR3: CASSSRSDPGQGEGYTF
size: -; V: TRBV5-6; CDR3: CASSQGARSNSPLHF
size: -; V: TRBV7-2; CDR3: CASSLQNRYEQYF